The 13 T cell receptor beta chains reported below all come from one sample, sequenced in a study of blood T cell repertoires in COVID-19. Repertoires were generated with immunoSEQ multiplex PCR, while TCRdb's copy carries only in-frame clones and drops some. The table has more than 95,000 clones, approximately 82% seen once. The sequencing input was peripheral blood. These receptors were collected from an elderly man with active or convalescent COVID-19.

The CDR3 DNA reads TGTGCCAGCAGCCGAACCGGGACAGTCGGACCCCAGTACTTC. Translation gives CASSRTGTVGPQYF. The chain is built from TRBV7-3 and TRBJ2-5, with TRBD1 matching 7 bases. The ends lost 5 bases at V and 9 bases at J; junction bases unmatched: 12. Per the germline V gene, CDR1 is SGHTA and CDR2 is FQGTGA. This CDR3 is built from 14 residues.

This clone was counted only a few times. The CDR3 DNA reads as TGTGCCAGCAGTTTGGGAGTAACGCAGTTCTTC. Its translation is CASSLGVTQFF. The V call is TRBV12-3 or TRBV12-4, the J call TRBJ2-1; D is perhaps TRBD2 (5 bases). V was clipped by 3 bases and J by 12 bases, with 9 bases between them. The CDR3 covers 11 residues.

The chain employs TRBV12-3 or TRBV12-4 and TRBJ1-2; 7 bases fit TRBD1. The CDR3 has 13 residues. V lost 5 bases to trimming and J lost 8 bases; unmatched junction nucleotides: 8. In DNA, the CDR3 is TGTGCCAGCAGTGAATCCGGGACAGAAGGCTACACCTTC. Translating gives CASSESGTEGYTF.

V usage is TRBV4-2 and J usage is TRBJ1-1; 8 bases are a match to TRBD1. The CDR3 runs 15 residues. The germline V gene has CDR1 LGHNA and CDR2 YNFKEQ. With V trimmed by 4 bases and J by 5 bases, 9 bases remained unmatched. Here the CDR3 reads CASSPRQGLSTEAFF. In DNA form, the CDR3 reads TGTGCCAGCAGCCCCCGACAGGGGTTGAGTACTGAAGCTTTCTTT.

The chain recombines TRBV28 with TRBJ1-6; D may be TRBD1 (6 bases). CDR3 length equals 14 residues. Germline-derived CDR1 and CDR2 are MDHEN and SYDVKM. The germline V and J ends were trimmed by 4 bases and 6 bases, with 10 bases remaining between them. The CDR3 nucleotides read TGTGCCAGCAGTTCCGGACAGCCTAATTCACCCCTCCACTTT. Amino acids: CASSSGQPNSPLHF.

The CDR3, as DNA: TGCGCCAGCAGCTCAGGGACTTGGGGCGGCTACACCTTC. Amino acid sequence: CASSSGTWGGYTF. The chain joins TRBV5-1 to TRBJ1-2, with D perhaps matching TRBD1 (5 bases). The V end lost 3 bases, the J end lost 8 bases, and 14 bases lay between the germline ends. The CDR3 length is 13 residues. Germline V CDR1 and CDR2: SGHRS, YFSETQ.

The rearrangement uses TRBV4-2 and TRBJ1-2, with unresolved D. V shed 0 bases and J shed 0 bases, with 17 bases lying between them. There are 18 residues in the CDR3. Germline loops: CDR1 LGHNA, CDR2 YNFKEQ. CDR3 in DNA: TGTGCCAGCAGCCAAGAACCCGCCCCGGGGATAGCTAACTATGGCTACACCTTC. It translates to CASSQEPAPGIANYGYTF.

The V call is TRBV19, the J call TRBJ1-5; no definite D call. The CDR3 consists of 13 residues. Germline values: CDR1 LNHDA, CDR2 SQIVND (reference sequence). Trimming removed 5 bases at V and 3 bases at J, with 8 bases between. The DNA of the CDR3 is TGTGCCAGTAGTCGAGGGTTCAATCAGCCCCAGCATTTT. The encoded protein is CASSRGFNQPQHF.

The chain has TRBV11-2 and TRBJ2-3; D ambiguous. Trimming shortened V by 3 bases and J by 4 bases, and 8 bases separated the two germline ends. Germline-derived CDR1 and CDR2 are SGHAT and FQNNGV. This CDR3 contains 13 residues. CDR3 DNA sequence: TGTGCCAGCAGCTTGCTAGACGCAGATACGCAGTATTTT. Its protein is CASSLLDADTQYF.

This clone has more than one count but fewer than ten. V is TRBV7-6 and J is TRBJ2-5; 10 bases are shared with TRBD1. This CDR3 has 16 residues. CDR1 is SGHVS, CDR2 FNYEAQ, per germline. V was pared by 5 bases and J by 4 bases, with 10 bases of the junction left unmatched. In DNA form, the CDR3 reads TGTGCCAGCAGCCTAAACGGACAGGGGGGGTTAGAGACCCAGTACTTC. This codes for CASSLNGQGGLETQYF.

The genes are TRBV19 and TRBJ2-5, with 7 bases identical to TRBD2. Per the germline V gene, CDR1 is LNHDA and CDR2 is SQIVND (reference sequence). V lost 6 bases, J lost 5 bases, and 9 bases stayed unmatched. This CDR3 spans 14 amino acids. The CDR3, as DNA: TGTGCCAGTAGCAGACGCGGGGGAACGGAGACCCAGTACTTC. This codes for CASSRRGGTETQYF. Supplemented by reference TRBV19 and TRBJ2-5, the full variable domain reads DGGITQSPKYLFRKEGQNVTLSCEQNLNHDAMYWYRQDPGQGLRLIYYSQIVNDFQKGDIAEGYSVSREKKESFPLTVTSAQKNPTAFYLCASSRRGGTETQYFGPGTRLLVL.

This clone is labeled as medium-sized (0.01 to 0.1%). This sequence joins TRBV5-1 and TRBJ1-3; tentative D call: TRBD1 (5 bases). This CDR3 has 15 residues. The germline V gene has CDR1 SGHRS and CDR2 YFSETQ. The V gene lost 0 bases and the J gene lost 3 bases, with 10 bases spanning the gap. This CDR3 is CASSLALGHGNTIYF. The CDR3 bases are TGCGCCAGCAGCTTGGCCCTGGGGCATGGAAACACCATATATTTT.

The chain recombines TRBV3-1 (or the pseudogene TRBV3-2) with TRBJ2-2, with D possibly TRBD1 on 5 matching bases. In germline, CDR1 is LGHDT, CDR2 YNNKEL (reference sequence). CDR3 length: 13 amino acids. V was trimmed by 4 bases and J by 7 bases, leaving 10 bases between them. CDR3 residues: CASSPDSNGELFF. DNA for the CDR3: TGTGCCAGCAGCCCAGACAGTAACGGGGAGCTGTTTTTT.